The source of this T cell receptor beta chain is a study of cytomegalovirus exposure and HLA in healthy donors. General study results and limits: The study designated 150 or so TCR beta chains cytomegalovirus-associated. The Asian-associated ancestry cluster reportedly had fewer N-insertions than the approximately 700-donor mean in a later analysis. Data from an earlier analysis indicated that most TCR beta V segments were productive either about 87% or about 30% of the time.

Every donor was a healthy person donating bone marrow. PCR primers comprised 60 Vbeta and 13 Jbeta primers. This table comes from immunoSEQ multiplex PCR, and its TCRdb copy is limited to in-frame clones, with some not included. Of 150,000 or so clones listed, 73% are singletons. Regarding this clone: The target antigen is unknown.

Sequenced input: PBMCs. The receptor was isolated from a woman younger than 30 in good health and CMV-seronegative.

The CDR3 DNA is TGTGCCAGCAGCTTAGTAGATTGGCAGGCGAACACTGAAGCTTTCTTT. Amino acids: CASSLVDWQANTEAFF. The V gene is TRBV7-6, the J gene TRBJ1-1; D is ambiguous. The CDR3 spans 16 residues. Trimming pared 1 base from V and 1 base from J, leaving 13 bases between. The germline gives CDR1 SGHVS, CDR2 FNYEAQ.